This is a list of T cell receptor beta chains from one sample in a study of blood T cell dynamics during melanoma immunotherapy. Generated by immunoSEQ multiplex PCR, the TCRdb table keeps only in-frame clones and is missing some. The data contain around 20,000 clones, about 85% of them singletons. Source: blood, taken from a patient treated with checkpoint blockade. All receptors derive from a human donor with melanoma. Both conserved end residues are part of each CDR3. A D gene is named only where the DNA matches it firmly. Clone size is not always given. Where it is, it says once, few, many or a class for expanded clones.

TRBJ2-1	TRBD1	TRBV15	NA	TGTGCCGCCGGCTCAGGGGGCGGATTAAGCTCCTACAATGAGCAGTTCTTC	CAAGSGGGLSSYNEQFF
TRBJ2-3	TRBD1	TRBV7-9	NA	TGTGCCAGCAGCTATGGGACAGGGATTGGAGATACGCAGTATTTT	CASSYGTGIGDTQYF
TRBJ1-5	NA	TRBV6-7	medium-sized	TGTGCCAGCAGTTACTCACCGCGGGTTCATAGCAATCAGCCCCAGCATTTT	CASSYSPRVHSNQPQHF
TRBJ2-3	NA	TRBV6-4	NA	TGTGCCAGCAGTGACAAAAGCACAGATACGCAGTATTTT	CASSDKSTDTQYF
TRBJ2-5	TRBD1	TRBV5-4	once	TGTGCCAGCAGCTTCGGGACAGGGGTAGAGACCCAGTACTTC	CASSFGTGVETQYF
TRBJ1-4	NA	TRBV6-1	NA	TGTGCCAGCAGTGAAGCGACCGGGGGCGGTAATGAAAAACTGTTTTTT	CASSEATGGGNEKLFF
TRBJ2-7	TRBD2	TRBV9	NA	TGTGCCAGCAGTCGCCCCGGGACAGACGGACTAGCGGGAGCCTACGAGCAGTACTTC	CASSRPGTDGLAGAYEQYF
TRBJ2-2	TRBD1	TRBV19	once	TGTGCCAGTAGTCGCGGACAGGGGGCGTCGGGGGAGCTGTTTTTT	CASSRGQGASGELFF
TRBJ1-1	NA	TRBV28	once	TGTGCCAGCATGAGAGTGACTGAAGCTTTCTTT	CASMRVTEAFF
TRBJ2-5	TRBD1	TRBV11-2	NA	TGTGCCAGCGGTCGACAGGGTAAAGAGACCCAGTACTTC	CASGRQGKETQYF
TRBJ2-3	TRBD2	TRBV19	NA	TGTGCCAGTGGCCCGGGACTAGGCCCCGATACGCAGTATTTT	CASGPGLGPDTQYF
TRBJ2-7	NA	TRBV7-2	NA	TGTGCCAGCAGCTTAGTGGAGGACTCCTACGAGCAGTACTTC	CASSLVEDSYEQYF
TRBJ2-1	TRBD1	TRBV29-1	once	TGCAGCGTCGAAGGACAGGGGAATTACAATGAGCAGTTCTTC	CSVEGQGNYNEQFF
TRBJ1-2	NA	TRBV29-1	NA	TGCAGCGTTGAAGAACGGGGGGGTTATGGCTACACCTTC	CSVEERGGYGYTF
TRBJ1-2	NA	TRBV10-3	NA	TGTGCCATCAGTGACGGACACCGGAACTATGGCTACACCTTC	CAISDGHRNYGYTF
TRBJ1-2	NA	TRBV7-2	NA	TGTGCCAGCAGCTCGCCCCTCGTAGATGGCTACACCTTC	CASSSPLVDGYTF
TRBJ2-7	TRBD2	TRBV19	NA	TGTGCCAGTAACACTAGCGGGACCGTCTCCTACGAGCAGTACTTC	CASNTSGTVSYEQYF
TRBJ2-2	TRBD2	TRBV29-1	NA	TGCAGCGTTATTAGCGGGAGGGCGTCCGGGGAGCTGTTTTTT	CSVISGRASGELFF
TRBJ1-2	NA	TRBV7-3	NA	TGTGCCAGCAGCCCCCAGACAGGTTATGGCTACACCTTC	CASSPQTGYGYTF
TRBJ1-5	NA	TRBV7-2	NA	TGTGCCAGCAGCTTAGTTGTGGAACAGCCCCAGCATTTT	CASSLVVEQPQHF
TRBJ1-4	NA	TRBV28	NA	TGTGCCAGCACCATGAGGGGGTCTAGGGAAAAACTGTTTTTT	CASTMRGSREKLFF
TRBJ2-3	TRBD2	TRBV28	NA	TGTGCCAGCAGGTTAGCGGGAGGGATCCCAGATACGCAGTATTTT	CASRLAGGIPDTQYF
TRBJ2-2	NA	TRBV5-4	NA	TGTGCCAGCAGCTTGAAGAGTGGCACCGGGGAGCTGTTTTTT	CASSLKSGTGELFF